This T cell receptor (beta chain) was recorded in a study of patients with pleural tuberculosis. This clonotype is judged medium-sized. Germline V CDR1 and CDR2: MNHEY, SMNVEV (reference sequence). This CDR3 is 15 amino acids long. The V and J ends lost 5 bases and 8 bases, in that order; junction bases with no gene match: 8. Each CDR3 protein gets one entry after TCRdb re-called the reads with MiXCR. The repertoire holds under 30,000 distinct CDR3 sequences, about 18% seen once, with about 3.7% in the top ten. The TCR comes from a human donor with pleural tuberculosis. The rearrangement links TRBV27 to TRBJ2-1; 11 nucleotides line up with TRBD2. The source material was peripheral blood. This CDR3 reads CASSDPGLAVHEQFF. Here the CDR3 DNA reads TGTGCCAGCAGTGACCCGGGACTAGCGGTACATGAGCAGTTCTTC.